This T cell receptor beta chain is drawn from a study of Ad26.COV2.S vaccination and SARS-CoV-2 variants. The wider study: Once, or twice with 56 days between doses, Ad26.COV2.S was given intramuscularly.

Treatment: about 20 received Ad26.COV2.S at low or high dose, single or two shots; several received placebo; per-sample allocation not given. Specimens were obtained on day 63 following the first vaccine or placebo injection. At a Boston site, the person donating was an adult of 18-55 years. Data came from immunoSEQ multiplex PCR; TCRdb stores just in-frame clones and leaves some out. The sample lists hundreds of thousands of clones; more than 70% were seen once. Trimming shortened V by 4 bases and J by 4 bases, and 13 bases separated the two germline ends. There are 14 residues in the CDR3. The germline V gene has CDR1 SNHLY and CDR2 FYNNEI.

This TCR derives from a person between 18 and 59 years old who received the Ad26.COV2.S COVID-19 vaccine or a placebo. V gene TRBV2 combines with J gene TRBJ2-5, with D perhaps TRBD1 (6 bases). The specimen comprised peripheral blood, sampled in a trial of Ad26.COV2.S vaccine versus placebo. The chain's CDR3 is CASSGQNRVETQYF. In nucleotides, the CDR3 is TGTGCCAGCAGTGGACAGAACAGGGTAGAGACCCAGTACTTC.